This record concerns one T cell receptor beta chain sequence. Sequencing was performed with immunoSEQ multiplex PCR; in TCRdb, only in-frame clones are kept and a portion is missing. Among about 2.2 million clones listed, around 93% were seen once. This sample was included in a study of shared clonotypes between healthy human individuals. The CDR3 extends over 15 amino acids. V lost 4 bases to trimming and J lost 3 bases; unmatched junction nucleotides: 4. CDR1 is SNHLY and CDR2 is FYNNEI in the germline V gene. Naive CD8 cells lacked CD45RO and underwent positive selection for CCR7, leaving out terminally differentiated effector memory CD45RA+ cells.

The sequenced material came from naive CD8+ T cells from PBMCs. This sequence was found in a man aged 18 to 35 in good health. Some clones in this sample may be carry-over from other donors' samples. The chain couples TRBV2 to TRBJ1-5; TRBD1 agrees at 9 bases. The CDR3 loop reads CASSGDRANNQPQHF. DNA for the CDR3: TGTGCCAGCAGTGGGGACAGGGCCAACAATCAGCCCCAGCATTTT.